This passage covers 15 T cell receptor beta chains from one sample sequenced in a study of shared clonotypes between healthy human individuals. Measured with immunoSEQ multiplex PCR; TCRdb has only the in-frame clones, and not every one. Here the sample spans around 440,000 clones, approximately 77% being singletons. The sequencing sample was made of PBMCs. Receptors originate from a woman aged 40-49 years in good health. Some clones in this sample may be carry-over from other donors' samples.

The chain has TRBV4-3 and TRBJ1-2; 7 bases are a match to TRBD1. V was pared by 1 base and J by 7 bases, with 6 bases of the junction left unmatched. CDR1 and CDR2 from the germline V gene are LGHNA and YSLEER. The CDR3 sequence is 14 residues long. In DNA, the CDR3 is TGCGCCAGCAGCCAAGTATCTCGGGACAGTGGCTACACCTTC. It is translated as CASSQVSRDSGYTF.

The chain joins TRBV7-2 to TRBJ1-1, with TRBD1 matching over 8 bases. V lost 5 bases to trimming and J lost 6 bases; unmatched junction nucleotides: 2. The germline V gene encodes CDR1 SGHTA and CDR2 FQGNSA. This CDR3 has 12 residues. CDR3 DNA sequence: TGTGCCAGCAGCCCACAGGGGGCTGAAGCTTTCTTT. Protein sequence: CASSPQGAEAFF.

The chain carries TRBV7-3 and TRBJ2-6; D is perhaps TRBD1 (6 bases). Trimming cost V 2 bases and J 2 bases, with 7 bases left between them. The CDR3 totals 15 residues. Germline lookup yields CDR1 SGHTA and CDR2 FQGTGA. The DNA for the CDR3 is TGTGCCAGCAGCTTAGGGGGCGCTGGGGCCAACGTCCTGACTTTC. Translation: CASSLGGAGANVLTF.

The chain is built from TRBV29-1 and TRBJ2-1; D is perhaps TRBD2 (5 bases). CDR1 and CDR2 (germline): SQVTM, ANQGSEA. This CDR3 has 14 amino acids. Between the trimmed V and J ends, which lost 8 bases and 9 bases, there was a span of 23 bases. The CDR3, as DNA: TGCAGCCTCCGGCCCTCACGGGGTGGCGGTGAGCAGTTCTTC. Protein product: CSLRPSRGGGEQFF.

This clone has at least ten counts. The chain uses TRBV27 and TRBJ2-7; D not resolved. The CDR3 spans 13 residues. Germline CDR1 and CDR2: MNHEY and SMNVEV (reference sequence). The ends were cut back, 8 bases at V and 1 base at J, with 12 bases in the middle. The CDR3 spells CASAWQPSYEQYF. CDR3 nucleotides: TGTGCCAGCGCGTGGCAGCCGTCCTACGAGCAGTACTTC.

Note on this clone: This likely reflects a read error, since a far larger clone is one base away. The chain joins TRBV30 to TRBJ1-2, with D perhaps matching TRBD1 (6 bases). Germline CDR1 is GTSNPN and CDR2 is SVGIG (reference sequence). This CDR3 contains 14 residues. CDR3 amino acids: CARSAPGAQVGYTF. The DNA for the CDR3 is TGTGCCCGGAGTGCCCCGGGGGCGCAGGTTGGCTACACCTTC. Variable domain in full (rest from reference TRBV30 and TRBJ1-2): SQTIHQWPATLVQPVGSPLSLECTVEGTSNPNLYWYRQAAGRGLQLLFYSVGIGQISSEVPQNLSASRPQDRQFILSSKKLLLSDSGFYLCARSAPGAQVGYTFGSGTRLTVV.

This clone was seen ten or more times. The CDR3 loop is CASRPTGGWETQYF. CDR3 bases: TGTGCCAGCAGGCCGACAGGGGGGTGGGAGACCCAGTACTTC. The chain combines TRBV27 with TRBJ2-5, with 9 bases matching TRBD1. The CDR3 contains 14 residues. Germline CDR1 MNHEY, CDR2 SMNVEV (reference sequence). V dropped 6 bases and J dropped 5; count of bases not matched to a gene: 7.

In regard to this clone: Only one base separates this from a far larger clonotype, so it likely reflects a read error. The chain employs TRBV4-3 and TRBJ2-6, with a possible D match to TRBD2 (5 bases). The germline CDR1 and CDR2 sequences are LGHNA and YSLEER. Deletions cut 0 bases from V and 1 base from J, with 10 bases between. The CDR3 length is 17 residues. For the CDR3, the DNA is TGCGCCAGCAGCCAAGATCCAAGGACTTCTGGGGCCAACGTCCTGACTTTC. The encoded protein is CASSQDPRTSGANVLTF.

This clone was recorded a few times. The chain combines TRBV28 with TRBJ2-5; 11 bases are shared with TRBD2. The DNA end is more similar to TRBJ2-7, so the J call may be wrong. This CDR3 comprises 15 residues. Germline lookup yields CDR1 MDHEN and CDR2 SYDVKM. The CDR3 bases are TGTGCCAGCAGGCCGGTACTAGCGGGAGTCTACGAGCAGTACTTC. Translating gives CASRPVLAGVYEQYF.

This rearrangement joins TRBV18 to TRBJ2-7, with D maybe TRBD2 (6 bases). CDR1 and CDR2 from the germline V gene are KGHSH and LQKENI. The CDR3 totals 15 residues. V dropped 6 bases and J dropped 7 bases, with 22 bases sitting between them. This chain's CDR3 is CASSPRGDGTAEQYF. For the CDR3, the DNA is TGTGCCAGCTCCCCCCGGGGCGACGGGACTGCAGAGCAGTACTTC.

The chain carries TRBV5-4 and TRBJ2-2, with D perhaps assigned TRBD1 or TRBD2 (5 bases each). The germline V and J ends were trimmed by 4 bases and 1 base, with 20 bases remaining between them. From germline, CDR1 is SGHNT and CDR2 YYREEE (reference sequence). The CDR3 extends over 18 amino acids. CDR3 DNA sequence: TGTGCCAGCAGCCTACCGGGACGAAGTATGGGGAACACCGGGGAGCTGTTTTTT. Translation gives CASSLPGRSMGNTGELFF.

The gene calls are TRBV6-6 and TRBJ2-1; TRBD1 is a possible D gene (6 bases). In germline, CDR1 is MNHNY, CDR2 SVGAGI (reference sequence). The germline V and J ends were trimmed by 2 bases and 5 bases, with 13 bases remaining between them. CDR3 size: 15 residues. The CDR3 DNA is TGTGCCAGCAGTTACATAGGGGGTAGGGACAATGAGCAGTTCTTC. Protein sequence: CASSYIGGRDNEQFF.

A word on this clone: A far larger clone is just one base off, so this is likely a read error. The gene calls are TRBV5-1 and TRBJ2-5, with TRBD2 identical over 12 bases. With 1 base clipped from V and 13 bases from J, the junction kept 17 bases outside the gene matches. The CDR3 sequence is 17 residues long. Germline CDR1 SGHRS, CDR2 YFSETQ. The CDR3 reads CASSLTSGGFSSYERYF. The CDR3, as DNA: TGCGCCAGCAGCTTGACTAGCGGGGGGTTCAGCTCCTACGAGCGGTACTTC.

The chain links TRBV28 to TRBJ1-2, with TRBD1 matching 7 bases. Germline V gives CDR1 MDHEN, CDR2 SYDVKM. This CDR3 contains 18 residues. V shed 5 bases, J shed 2 bases, and the junction held 17 bases outside the gene matches. The DNA of the CDR3 is TGTGCCAGCAGTCCGTCCGGGACAGATTCATTCCCAAACTATGGCTACACCTTC. This translates into CASSPSGTDSFPNYGYTF.

As concerns this clone: Just one base apart from a much larger clone, this may be a read error. The V and J genes are TRBV28 and TRBJ1-1; D gene unclear. Deletions cut 11 bases from V and 10 bases from J, with 23 bases between. Germline lookup yields CDR1 MDHEN and CDR2 SYDVKM. This CDR3 is 13 amino acids long. CDR3 nucleotide sequence: TGTGCCGGCACCACCGCTAGCGACCAGTTAGCTTTCTTT. Translated: CAGTTASDQLAFF.